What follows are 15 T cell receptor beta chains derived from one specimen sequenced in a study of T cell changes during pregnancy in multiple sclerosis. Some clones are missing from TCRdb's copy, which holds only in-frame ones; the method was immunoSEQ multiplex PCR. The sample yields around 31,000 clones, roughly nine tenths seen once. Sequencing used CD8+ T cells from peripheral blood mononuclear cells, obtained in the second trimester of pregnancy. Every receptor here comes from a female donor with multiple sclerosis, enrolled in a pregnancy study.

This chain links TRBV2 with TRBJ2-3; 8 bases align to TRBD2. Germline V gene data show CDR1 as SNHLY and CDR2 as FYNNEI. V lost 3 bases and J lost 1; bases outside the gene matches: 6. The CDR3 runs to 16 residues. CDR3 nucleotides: TGTGCCAGCAGTGACCGTAGCGGGATTGGCACAGATACGCAGTATTTT. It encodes CASSDRSGIGTDTQYF.

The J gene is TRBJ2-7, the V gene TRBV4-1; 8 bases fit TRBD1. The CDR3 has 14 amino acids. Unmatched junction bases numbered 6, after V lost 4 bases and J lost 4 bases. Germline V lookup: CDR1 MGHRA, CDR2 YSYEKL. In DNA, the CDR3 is TGCGCCAGCAGCCCTCGGACAGGGAGTTACGAGCAGTACTTC. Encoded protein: CASSPRTGSYEQYF.

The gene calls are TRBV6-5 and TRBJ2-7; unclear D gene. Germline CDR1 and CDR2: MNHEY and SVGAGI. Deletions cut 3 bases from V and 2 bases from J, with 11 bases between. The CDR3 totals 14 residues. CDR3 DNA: TGTGCCAGCAGTTATATCCAAGCCACCTACGAGCAGTACTTC. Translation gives CASSYIQATYEQYF.

The CDR3 spells CATRDSGGTYEQYF. The CDR3 nucleotides read TGTGCCACCAGGGACTCAGGGGGCACCTACGAGCAGTACTTC. The V gene is TRBV15, the J gene TRBJ2-7, with 8 bases matching TRBD1. Germline CDR1 LNHNV, CDR2 YYDKDF (reference sequence). Losses at the gene ends were 6 bases for V and 2 bases for J; bases not matched to a gene: 6. CDR3 length: 14 amino acids. Full variable domain (missing parts from reference TRBV15 and TRBJ2-7): DAMVIQNPRYQVTQFGKPVTLSCSQTLNHNVMYWYQQKSSQAPKLLFHYYDKDFNNEADTPDNFQSRRPNTSFCFLDIRSPGLGDTAMYLCATRDSGGTYEQYFGPGTRLTVT.

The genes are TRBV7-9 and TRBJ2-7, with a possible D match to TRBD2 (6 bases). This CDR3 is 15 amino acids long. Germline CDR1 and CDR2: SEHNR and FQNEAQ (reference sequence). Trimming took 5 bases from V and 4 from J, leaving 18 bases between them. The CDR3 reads CASSRGRGRTYEQYF. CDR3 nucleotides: TGTGCCAGCAGCCGAGGCCGGGGGAGAACATACGAGCAGTACTTC.

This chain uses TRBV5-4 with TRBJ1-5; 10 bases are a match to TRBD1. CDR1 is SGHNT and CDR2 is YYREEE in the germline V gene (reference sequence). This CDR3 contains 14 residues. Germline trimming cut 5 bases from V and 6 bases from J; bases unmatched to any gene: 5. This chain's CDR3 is CASSMDRGFQPQHF. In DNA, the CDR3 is TGTGCCAGCAGTATGGACAGGGGGTTTCAGCCCCAGCATTTT.

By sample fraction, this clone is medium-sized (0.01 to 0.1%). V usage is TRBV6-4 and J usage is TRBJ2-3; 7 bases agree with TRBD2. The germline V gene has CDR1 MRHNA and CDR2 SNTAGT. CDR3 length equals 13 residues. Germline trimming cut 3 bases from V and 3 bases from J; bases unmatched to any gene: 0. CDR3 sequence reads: CASSERETDTQYF. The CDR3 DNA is TGTGCCAGCAGTGAGCGGGAGACAGATACGCAGTATTTT.

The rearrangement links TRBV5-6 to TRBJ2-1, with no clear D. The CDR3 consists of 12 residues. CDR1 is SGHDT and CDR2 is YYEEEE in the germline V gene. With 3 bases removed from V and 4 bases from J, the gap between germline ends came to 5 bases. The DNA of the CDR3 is TGTGCCAGCAGCTCCGGGTACAATGAGCAGTTCTTC. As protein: CASSSGYNEQFF.

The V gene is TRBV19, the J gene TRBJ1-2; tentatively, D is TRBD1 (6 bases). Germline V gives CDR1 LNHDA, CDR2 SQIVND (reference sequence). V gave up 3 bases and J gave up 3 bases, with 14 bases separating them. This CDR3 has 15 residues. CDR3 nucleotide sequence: TGTGCCAGTAGTATCCCAGGACAGACCTACTATGGCTACACCTTC. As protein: CASSIPGQTYYGYTF.

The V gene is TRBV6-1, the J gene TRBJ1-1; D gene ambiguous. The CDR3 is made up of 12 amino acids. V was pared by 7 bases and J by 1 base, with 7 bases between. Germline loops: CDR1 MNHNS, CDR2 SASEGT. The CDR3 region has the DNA TGTGCCAGCATTTACACGAACACTGAAGCTTTCTTT. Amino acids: CASIYTNTEAFF.

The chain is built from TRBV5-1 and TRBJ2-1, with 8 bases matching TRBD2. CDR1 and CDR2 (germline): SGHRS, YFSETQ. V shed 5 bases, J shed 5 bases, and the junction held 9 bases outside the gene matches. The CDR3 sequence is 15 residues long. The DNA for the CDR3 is TGCGCCAGCAGACCACTAGCGGCCGTTCACAATGAGCAGTTCTTC. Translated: CASRPLAAVHNEQFF.

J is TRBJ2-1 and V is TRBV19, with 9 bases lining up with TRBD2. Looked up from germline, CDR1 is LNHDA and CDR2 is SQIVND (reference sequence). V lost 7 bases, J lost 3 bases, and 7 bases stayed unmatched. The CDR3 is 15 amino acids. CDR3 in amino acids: CASTRLAENYNEQFF. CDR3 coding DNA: TGTGCCAGTACCAGACTAGCGGAGAACTACAATGAGCAGTTCTTC.

Written as DNA, the CDR3 is TGTGCCAGCAGTGAACCCGGGGCGGGAGCGGGGGGAGATACGCAGTATTTT. Translating gives CASSEPGAGAGGDTQYF. V usage is TRBV6-1 and J usage is TRBJ2-3, with TRBD2 matching over 9 bases. The CDR3 is 17 residues long. J was trimmed by 5 bases and V by 2 bases; bases with no gene match: 11. Germline V gene sequence: CDR1 MNHNS, CDR2 SASEGT.

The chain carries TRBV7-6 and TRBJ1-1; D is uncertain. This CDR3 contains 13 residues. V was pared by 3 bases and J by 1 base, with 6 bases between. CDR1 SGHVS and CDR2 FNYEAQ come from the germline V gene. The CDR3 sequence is CASSFSSNTEAFF. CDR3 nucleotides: TGTGCCAGCAGCTTCTCTTCGAACACTGAAGCTTTCTTT.

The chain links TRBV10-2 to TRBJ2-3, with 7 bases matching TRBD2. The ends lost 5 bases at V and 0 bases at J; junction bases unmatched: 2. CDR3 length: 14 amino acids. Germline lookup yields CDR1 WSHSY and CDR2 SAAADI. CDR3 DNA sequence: TGCGCCAGCAGTCGAGCGGGAAGCACAGATACGCAGTATTTT. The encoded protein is CASSRAGSTDTQYF.